Listed below are T cell receptor beta chains from one sample, sequenced in a study of preoperative IRX-2 immunotherapy in early breast cancer. The repertoire was sequenced with immunoSEQ multiplex PCR; TCRdb's copy has only in-frame clones and lacks some. The profile covers roughly 57,000 clones, with around 94% appearing a single time and under 2% taken by the ten largest. This material was collected from a patient treated with IRX-2 immunotherapy. The receptors here all came from a human donor with breast cancer. The CDR3 runs from the conserved cysteine through the conserved F or W. D genes are given only for firm matches. Where a row states a size, it is once, few, many or the class of an expanded clone; other rows omit it.

CASRGRRNTIYF,TGTGCCTCCCGGGGGCGTCGAAACACCATATATTTT,few,TRBJ1-3,TRBV7-9,.
CASSLVRRGPHSGANVLTF,TGTGCCAGCAGCTTAGTGAGGAGGGGCCCCCACTCTGGGGCCAACGTCCTGACTTTC,.,TRBJ2-6,TRBV11-1,.
CASHKGRHSTEAFF,TGTGCCAGCCATAAGGGGAGGCATTCTACTGAAGCTTTCTTT,.,TRBJ1-1,TRBV6-6,.
CASSVVGGAGGENIQYF,TGTGCCAGCAGCGTAGTAGGAGGGGCGGGTGGGGAAAACATTCAGTACTTC,.,TRBJ2-4,TRBV9,.
CASSQDSSYVPDTQYF,TGCGCCAGCAGCCAAGATAGCAGCTATGTGCCAGATACGCAGTATTTT,.,TRBJ2-3,TRBV4-3,.
CASSVPGAAEAFF,TGTGCCAGTAGTGTCCCAGGGGCCGCTGAAGCTTTCTTT,.,TRBJ1-1,TRBV19,.
CASSSDRLAGSTDTQYF,TGTGCCAGCAGCTCCGACAGGCTAGCGGGATCCACAGATACGCAGTATTTT,once,TRBJ2-3,TRBV7-2,TRBD2
CASSLGDWGKETQYF,TGTGCCAGCAGCTTAGGGGATTGGGGTAAAGAGACCCAGTACTTC,.,TRBJ2-5,TRBV7-6,.
CASSGTGASYEQYF,TGTGCCAGCAGCGGGACAGGGGCCTCCTACGAGCAGTACTTC,.,TRBJ2-7,TRBV9,TRBD1
CATSRVKQGVTYNEQFF,TGTGCCACCAGCAGAGTAAAGCAGGGTGTTACCTACAATGAGCAGTTCTTC,.,TRBJ2-1,TRBV15,.
CASSLDPWPGSNQPQHF,TGTGCCAGCAGCTTAGATCCCTGGCCGGGTAGCAATCAGCCCCAGCATTTT,.,TRBJ1-5,TRBV7-2,.
CASSPSGRVSDTQYF,TGCGCCAGCAGTCCAAGCGGGAGAGTCTCAGATACGCAGTATTTT,.,TRBJ2-3,TRBV5-1,TRBD2
CASSFLTSGVTDTQYF,TGTGCCAGCAGTTTCTTGACTAGCGGGGTAACAGATACGCAGTATTTT,.,TRBJ2-3,TRBV28,TRBD2
CASNERGMGTEAFF,TGTGCCAGCAACGAACGAGGCATGGGAACTGAAGCTTTCTTT,.,TRBJ1-1,TRBV6-1,.
CASSSSNYGYTF,TGTGCCAGCAGCTCATCTAACTATGGCTACACCTTC,few,TRBJ1-2,TRBV11-2,.
CASSEGLGYTEQFF,TGTGCCAGCAGCGAGGGACTAGGATATACTGAGCAGTTCTTC,.,TRBJ2-1,TRBV5-4,TRBD2
CASRKGLLTEQYF,TGTGCCAGCAGAAAGGGACTCCTCACCGAGCAGTACTTC,.,TRBJ2-7,TRBV28,.
CASSTTVYNSPLHF,TGTGCCAGCAGCACCACAGTGTATAATTCACCCCTCCACTTT,.,TRBJ1-6,TRBV7-9,.
CASSQDRGWNQPQHF,TGTGCCAGCAGCCAAGATAGGGGGTGGAATCAGCCCCAGCATTTT,.,TRBJ1-5,TRBV4-2,.
CASSPRSVNQPQHF,TGCGCCAGCAGCCCCCGGTCGGTCAATCAGCCCCAGCATTTT,.,TRBJ1-5,TRBV4-1,.
CATSRPPLGAVYF,TGTGCCACCAGCAGACCGCCCCTAGGGGCGGTGTACTTC,.,TRBJ2-5,TRBV15,.
CASSLARGDYGYTF,TGTGCCAGCAGCTTAGCGAGGGGTGACTATGGCTACACCTTC,.,TRBJ1-2,TRBV7-2,.
CASSRQQNLRPLHF,TGTGCCAGCAGTAGACAACAAAATCTAAGACCCCTCCACTTT,.,TRBJ1-6,TRBV6-5,.
CASSVLAGTDTQYF,TGTGCCAGCAGCGTGCTAGCGGGGACAGATACGCAGTATTTT,.,TRBJ2-3,TRBV7-9,TRBD2
CSGTGISWSTDTQYF,TGCAGCGGGACCGGAATTTCATGGAGCACAGATACGCAGTATTTT,.,TRBJ2-3,TRBV29-1,.
CATNMGGSPFNEQFF,TGTGCCACCAACATGGGGGGGAGTCCCTTCAATGAGCAGTTCTTC,.,TRBJ2-1,TRBV2,TRBD2
CASSRDRGRQYF,TGTGCCAGTAGTAGGGACCGCGGCAGGCAGTACTTC,.,TRBJ2-7,TRBV19,.
CASIWTGGPNEQFF,TGTGCCAGCATTTGGACAGGGGGGCCCAATGAGCAGTTCTTC,.,TRBJ2-1,TRBV2,TRBD1
CASSVRVGSSPLHF,TGTGCCAGCAGTGTCAGGGTGGGGTCATCACCCCTCCACTTT,.,TRBJ1-6,TRBV27,.
CASTRTPNTGELFF,TGTGCCAGCACGCGAACTCCCAACACCGGGGAGCTGTTTTTT,.,TRBJ2-2,TRBV7-2,.
CASGLVPTGNTGELFF,TGTGCTAGTGGTTTGGTACCCACAGGGAACACCGGGGAGCTGTTTTTT,.,TRBJ2-2,TRBV12-5,.
CASSFLTGRAFF,TGTGCCAGCAGCTTCCTGACAGGGAGGGCTTTCTTT,.,TRBJ1-1,TRBV5-5,TRBD1
CASSEHQGPTEAFF,TGTGCCAGCAGTGAACATCAGGGGCCCACTGAAGCTTTCTTT,.,TRBJ1-1,TRBV2,.
CASSPQTRPDTQYF,TGTGCCAGCAGCCCGCAGACTAGGCCAGATACGCAGTATTTT,.,TRBJ2-3,TRBV11-3,.
CASSLGQTIQETQYF,TGTGCCAGCAGCTTGGGACAGACGATACAAGAGACCCAGTACTTC,.,TRBJ2-5,TRBV11-3,TRBD1
CAISVVENTGELFF,TGTGCCATCAGTGTTGTAGAGAACACCGGGGAGCTGTTTTTT,.,TRBJ2-2,TRBV10-3,.
CASRTGLEAFF,TGTGCAAGTCGCACGGGCCTCGAAGCTTTCTTT,.,TRBJ1-1,TRBV12-2,.
CATSREGYPTEQYF,TGTGCCACCAGCAGAGAGGGCTACCCCACCGAGCAGTACTTC,once,TRBJ2-7,TRBV15,.
CASSLLFPDRAKLTQYF,TGTGCCAGCAGTTTATTATTTCCGGACAGGGCCAAATTGACCCAGTACTTC,.,TRBJ2-5,TRBV28,TRBD1
CASSLYRRETQYF,TGTGCCAGCAGTTTATACAGAAGAGAGACCCAGTACTTC,.,TRBJ2-5,TRBV28,.
CASRVISGTEAYF,TGTGCCAGCAGAGTTATATCCGGGACGGAGGCGTATTTT,.,TRBJ2-3,TRBV6-1,.
CASSDGGGTQYF,TGTGCCAGCAGCGACGGAGGAGGGACCCAGTACTTC,.,TRBJ2-5,TRBV11-3,.
CASRDLTANEKLFF,TGTGCCAGCAGAGACCTGACAGCTAATGAAAAACTGTTTTTT,.,TRBJ1-4,TRBV5-8,.
CASSTRTSTDIQYF,TGTGCCAGCAGCACACGGACTAGCACTGACATTCAGTACTTC,.,TRBJ2-4,TRBV5-5,TRBD2
CARSSRDRRETQYF,TGTGCCAGAAGCTCAAGGGACAGGCGGGAGACCCAGTACTTC,.,TRBJ2-5,TRBV5-3,TRBD1
CASSLGVYGYGYTF,TGCGCCAGCAGCTTGGGGGTCTATGGCTATGGCTACACCTTC,.,TRBJ1-2,TRBV5-1,.